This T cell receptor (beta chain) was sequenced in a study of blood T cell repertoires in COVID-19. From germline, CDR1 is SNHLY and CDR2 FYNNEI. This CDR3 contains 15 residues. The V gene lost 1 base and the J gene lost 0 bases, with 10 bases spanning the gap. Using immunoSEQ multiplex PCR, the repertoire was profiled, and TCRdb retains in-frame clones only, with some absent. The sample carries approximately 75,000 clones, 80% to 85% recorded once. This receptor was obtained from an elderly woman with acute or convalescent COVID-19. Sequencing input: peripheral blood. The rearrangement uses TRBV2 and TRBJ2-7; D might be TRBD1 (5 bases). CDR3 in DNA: TGTGCCAGCAGTGAAGGACAGCCCCTCTCCTACGAGCAGTACTTC. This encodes CASSEGQPLSYEQYF.